Presented here are 16 T cell receptor beta chains from one specimen sequenced in a study of blood T cell repertoires in COVID-19. Data came from immunoSEQ multiplex PCR; TCRdb stores just in-frame clones and leaves some out. Of about 270,000 clones in the sample, around 90% were seen once. Sequencing input: PBMCs or T cells enriched from blood (not recorded which). These receptors were taken from a young woman who had recovered from COVID-19.

This chain connects TRBV10-3 to TRBJ1-2; 9 bases map to TRBD1. The CDR3 contains 15 residues. V lost 8 bases to trimming and J lost 4 bases; unmatched junction nucleotides: 11. The germline V gene encodes CDR1 ENHRY and CDR2 SYGVKD. The CDR3 DNA sequence: TGTGCCATCGCAGTAACAGGGGGCGCGAGCTATGGCTACACCTTC. It encodes CAIAVTGGASYGYTF.

The V call is TRBV9, the J call TRBJ1-2, with 9 bases matching TRBD1. The CDR3 has 15 residues. V dropped 0 bases and J dropped 6; count of bases not matched to a gene: 6. CDR1 is SGDLS, CDR2 YYNGEE, per germline. The CDR3 reads CASSVAPGQGDGYTF. The CDR3 nucleotides are TGTGCCAGCAGCGTAGCTCCGGGACAGGGTGATGGCTACACCTTC. The full variable domain, its missing parts supplied by reference TRBV9 and TRBJ1-2, is DSGVTQTPKHLITATGQRVTLRCSPRSGDLSVYWYQQSLDQGLQFLIQYYNGEERAKGNILERFSAQQFPDLHSELNLSSLELGDSALYFCASSVAPGQGDGYTFGSGTRLTVV.

The sample holds a few counts of this clone. The chain recombines TRBV28 with TRBJ1-2; D not certain. CDR1 is MDHEN, CDR2 SYDVKM, per germline. CDR3 length equals 15 residues. V lost 5 bases and J lost 6, with 19 bases in between. CDR3 DNA sequence: TGTGCCAGCAGTCCCCCCATACGGGATTGGGATGGCTACACCTTC. It specifies CASSPPIRDWDGYTF.

The rearrangement joins TRBV4-3 to TRBJ1-1, with 8 bases fitting TRBD1. The trim removed 4 bases at V and 6 bases at J, leaving 7 bases unmatched. CDR3 length: 14 residues. Looked up from germline, CDR1 is LGHNA and CDR2 is YSLEER. CDR3 region: CASSRGQGSAEAFF. CDR3 DNA: TGCGCCAGCAGCCGCGGACAGGGAAGTGCTGAAGCTTTCTTT.

The gene calls are TRBV9 and TRBJ1-1; D is unclear. The length of the CDR3 is 12 residues. Between the trimmed V and J ends, which lost 7 bases and 6 bases, there was a span of 13 bases. Germline assignment: CDR1 SGDLS and CDR2 YYNGEE. The CDR3 DNA sequence: TGTGCCAGCTCCGAACCGAGGCCTGAAGCTTTCTTT. It is translated as CASSEPRPEAFF. Filled out from reference TRBV9 and TRBJ1-1, the complete variable domain reads DSGVTQTPKHLITATGQRVTLRCSPRSGDLSVYWYQQSLDQGLQFLIQYYNGEERAKGNILERFSAQQFPDLHSELNLSSLELGDSALYFCASSEPRPEAFFGQGTRLTVV.

The sample holds a few counts of this clone. The CDR3 nucleotides are TGTGCCAGCAGCCCCATAACGGACTATGGCTACACCTTC. This gives the protein CASSPITDYGYTF. This sequence joins TRBV6-5 and TRBJ1-2, with D hard to call. Germline assignment: CDR1 MNHEY and CDR2 SVGAGI. Trimming removed 6 bases at V and 3 bases at J, with 11 bases between. This CDR3 has 13 amino acids.

V usage is TRBV15 and J usage is TRBJ2-2; D perhaps matches TRBD1 (6 bases). Germline CDR1 LNHNV, CDR2 YYDKDF (reference sequence). V was shortened by 9 bases and J by 5 bases, with 16 bases between the two germline ends. This CDR3 is 14 amino acids long. In nucleotides, the CDR3 is TGTGCCACTCAGAGAACAGGGTTAACCGGGGAGCTGTTTTTT. This codes for CATQRTGLTGELFF.

This chain uses TRBV5-1 with TRBJ2-5; D unclear. Germline V lookup: CDR1 SGHRS, CDR2 YFSETQ. The CDR3 length is 11 residues. The V end was cut by 4 bases, the J end by 1 base, with 2 bases between. This CDR3 is CASSLQETQYF. The CDR3 nucleotides are TGCGCCAGCAGCCTCCAAGAGACCCAGTACTTC. Full variable domain (remainder filled in from reference TRBV5-1 and TRBJ2-5): KAGVTQTPRYLIKTRGQQVTLSCSPISGHRSVSWYQQTPGQGLQFLFEYFSETQRNKGNFPGRFSGRQFSNSRSEMNVSTLELGDSALYLCASSLQETQYFGPGTRLLVL.

The V call is TRBV5-1, the J call TRBJ2-3; no firm D call. The germline V gene encodes CDR1 SGHRS and CDR2 YFSETQ. The V gene lost 4 bases and the J gene lost 5 bases, with 8 bases spanning the gap. The CDR3 sequence is 12 residues long. The CDR3 protein is CASSLAGDTQYF. The CDR3 DNA reads TGCGCCAGCAGCCTGGCCGGAGATACGCAGTATTTT.

The V and J genes are TRBV19 and TRBJ2-7, with 10 bases identical to TRBD2. Germline CDR1 and CDR2: LNHDA and SQIVND (reference sequence). V dropped 7 bases and J dropped 2; count of bases not matched to a gene: 5. The CDR3 runs 14 residues. CDR3 amino acids: CASTKREGPYEQYF. In nucleotides, the CDR3 is TGTGCCAGTACGAAGCGGGAGGGCCCCTACGAGCAGTACTTC.

The chain links TRBV6-5 to TRBJ1-2; D gene ambiguous. Trimming left V 0 bases short and J 7 bases short, with 15 bases between. The V gene's germline CDR1 is MNHEY and CDR2 SVGAGI. The CDR3 spans 15 residues. CDR3 amino acids: CASSYSWISGSGYTF. CDR3 coding DNA: TGTGCCAGCAGTTACTCTTGGATATCCGGGAGTGGCTACACCTTC.

This clone appeared a single time. The V call is TRBV27, the J call TRBJ2-6, with 7 bases aligning to TRBD2. The ends lost 2 bases at V and 2 bases at J; junction bases unmatched: 6. The germline gives CDR1 MNHEY, CDR2 SMNVEV (reference sequence). The CDR3 is made up of 17 amino acids. The CDR3 region has the DNA TGTGCCAGCAGTTTAGGGGGGGTAGGGGCTGGGGCCAACGTCCTGACTTTC. The encoded protein is CASSLGGVGAGANVLTF.

The J gene is TRBJ1-2, the V gene TRBV7-9, with TRBD1 identical over 8 bases. The ends lost 2 bases at V and 2 bases at J; junction bases unmatched: 4. The germline V gene has CDR1 SEHNR and CDR2 FQNEAQ (reference sequence). This CDR3 spans 15 amino acids. CDR3 in DNA: TGTGCCAGCAGCTTATCGGACAGGGTAAACTATGGCTACACCTTC. Its protein product is CASSLSDRVNYGYTF.

This clone was counted only a few times. CDR3 amino acids: CASSSPSGTVRPNEQFF. CDR3 nucleotides: TGTGCCAGCAGTTCCCCCTCCGGGACAGTGAGGCCCAATGAGCAGTTCTTC. The J gene is TRBJ2-1, the V gene TRBV7-9, with 7 bases lining up with TRBD1. The V segment lost 6 bases and the J segment 6 bases; nucleotides outside the gene matches: 17. This CDR3 has 17 residues. Germline loops: CDR1 SEHNR, CDR2 FQNEAQ (reference sequence). The full variable domain, its missing parts supplied by reference TRBV7-9 and TRBJ2-1, is DTGVSQNPRHKITKRGQNVTFRCDPISEHNRLYWYRQTLGQGPEFLTYFQNEAQLEKSRLLSDRFSAERPKGSFSTLEIQRTEQGDSAMYLCASSSPSGTVRPNEQFFGPGTRLTVL.

V and J are TRBV27 and TRBJ2-2; 7 nucleotides line up with TRBD1. The V gene end was trimmed by 5 bases and the J gene end by 4 bases; junction bases not matched to a gene: 7. The CDR3 runs 15 residues. CDR1 MNHEY and CDR2 SMNVEV come from the germline V gene (reference sequence). Written as DNA, the CDR3 is TGTGCCAGCAGTCAGGGGGTATGGGGCACCGGGGAGCTGTTTTTT. Encoded protein: CASSQGVWGTGELFF.

The J gene is TRBJ2-3, the V gene TRBV9; no clear D gene. CDR1 is SGDLS and CDR2 is YYNGEE in the germline V gene. Trimming took 0 bases from V and 2 from J, leaving 7 bases between them. The CDR3 covers 14 residues. The CDR3 loop reads CASSVGWLTDTQYF. CDR3 DNA sequence: TGTGCCAGCAGCGTAGGTTGGCTCACAGATACGCAGTATTTT.